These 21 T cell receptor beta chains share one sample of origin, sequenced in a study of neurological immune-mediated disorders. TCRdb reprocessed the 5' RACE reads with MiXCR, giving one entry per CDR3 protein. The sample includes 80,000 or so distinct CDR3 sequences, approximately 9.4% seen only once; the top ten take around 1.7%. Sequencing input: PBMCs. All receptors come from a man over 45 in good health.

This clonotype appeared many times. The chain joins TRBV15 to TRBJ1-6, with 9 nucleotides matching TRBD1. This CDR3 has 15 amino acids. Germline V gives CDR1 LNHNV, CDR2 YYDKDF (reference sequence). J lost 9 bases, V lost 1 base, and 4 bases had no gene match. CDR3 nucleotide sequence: TGTGCCACCAGCAGAGGGGGACAGGGCGGTTCACCCCTCCACTTT. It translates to CATSRGGQGGSPLHF.

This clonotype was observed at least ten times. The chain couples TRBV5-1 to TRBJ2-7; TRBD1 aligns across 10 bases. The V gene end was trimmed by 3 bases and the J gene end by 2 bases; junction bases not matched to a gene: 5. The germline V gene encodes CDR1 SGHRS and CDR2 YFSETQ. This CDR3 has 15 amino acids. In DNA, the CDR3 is TGCGCCAGCAGCTCCTCCGGGACAGGGGCCTACGAGCAGTACTTC. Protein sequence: CASSSSGTGAYEQYF.

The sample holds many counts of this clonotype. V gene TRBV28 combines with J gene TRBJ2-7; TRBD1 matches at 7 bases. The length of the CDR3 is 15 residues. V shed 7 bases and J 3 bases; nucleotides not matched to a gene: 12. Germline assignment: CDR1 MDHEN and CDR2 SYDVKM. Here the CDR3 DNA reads TGTGCCAGCACCCAGGTTATAGGGGGCATCTACGAGCAGTACTTC. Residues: CASTQVIGGIYEQYF.

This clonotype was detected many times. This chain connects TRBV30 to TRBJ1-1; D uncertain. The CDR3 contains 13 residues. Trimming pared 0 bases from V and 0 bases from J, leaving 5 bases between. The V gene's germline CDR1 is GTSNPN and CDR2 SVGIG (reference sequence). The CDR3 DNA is TGTGCCTGGAGTGTTACGGTGAACACTGAAGCTTTCTTT. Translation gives CAWSVTVNTEAFF.

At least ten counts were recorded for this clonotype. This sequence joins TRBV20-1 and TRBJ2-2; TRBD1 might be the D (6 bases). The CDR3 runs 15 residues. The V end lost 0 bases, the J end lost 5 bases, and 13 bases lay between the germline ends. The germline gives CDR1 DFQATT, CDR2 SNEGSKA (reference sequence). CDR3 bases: TGCAGTGCTAGAGATTGGGGGCGCGGGACCGGGGAGCTGTTTTTT. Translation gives CSARDWGRGTGELFF.

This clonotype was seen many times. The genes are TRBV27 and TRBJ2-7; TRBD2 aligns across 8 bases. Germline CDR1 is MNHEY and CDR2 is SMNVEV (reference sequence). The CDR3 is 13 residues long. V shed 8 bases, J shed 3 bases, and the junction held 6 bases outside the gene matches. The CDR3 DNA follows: TGTGCCAGCTCCGCCGGGACTAGCTACGAGCAGTACTTC. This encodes CASSAGTSYEQYF.

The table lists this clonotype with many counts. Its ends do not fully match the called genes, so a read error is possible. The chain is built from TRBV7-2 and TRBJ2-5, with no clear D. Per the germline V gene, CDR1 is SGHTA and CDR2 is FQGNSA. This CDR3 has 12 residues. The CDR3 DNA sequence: TGTGCCAGCAACTCCCCTCAAGGGACCCAGTACTTC. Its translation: CASNSPQGTQYF.

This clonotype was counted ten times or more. The CDR3 DNA follows: TGTGCCAGCAGCCTAGGACAGGGTCCCTACGGCTACACCTTC. It codes for CASSLGQGPYGYTF. The V call is TRBV7-3, the J call TRBJ1-2; 8 bases match TRBD1. Unmatched junction bases numbered 10, after V lost 5 bases and J lost 8 bases. Germline V gene sequence: CDR1 SGHTA, CDR2 FQGTGA. The CDR3 covers 14 residues.

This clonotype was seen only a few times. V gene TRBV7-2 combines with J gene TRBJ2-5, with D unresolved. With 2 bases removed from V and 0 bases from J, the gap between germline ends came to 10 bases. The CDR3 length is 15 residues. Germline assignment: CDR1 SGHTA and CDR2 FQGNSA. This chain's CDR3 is CASSLSGINQETQYF. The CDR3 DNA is TGTGCCAGCAGCTTATCCGGCATAAACCAAGAGACCCAGTACTTC.

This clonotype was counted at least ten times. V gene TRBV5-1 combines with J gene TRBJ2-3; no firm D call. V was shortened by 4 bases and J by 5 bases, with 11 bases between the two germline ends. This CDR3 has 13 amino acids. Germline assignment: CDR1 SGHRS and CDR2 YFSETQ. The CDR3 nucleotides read TGCGCCAGCAGCCACCCCGAAGGAGATACGCAGTATTTT. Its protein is CASSHPEGDTQYF.

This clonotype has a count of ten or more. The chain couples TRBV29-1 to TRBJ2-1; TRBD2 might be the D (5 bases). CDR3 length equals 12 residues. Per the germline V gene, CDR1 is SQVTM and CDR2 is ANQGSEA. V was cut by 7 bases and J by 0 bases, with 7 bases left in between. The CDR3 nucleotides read TGCAGCGGTAGCGACTCCTACAATGAGCAGTTCTTC. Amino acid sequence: CSGSDSYNEQFF.

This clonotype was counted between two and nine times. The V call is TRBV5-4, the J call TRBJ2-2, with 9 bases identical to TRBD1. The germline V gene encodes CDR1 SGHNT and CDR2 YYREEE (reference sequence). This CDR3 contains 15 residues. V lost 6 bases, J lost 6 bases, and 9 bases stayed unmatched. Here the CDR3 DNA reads TGTGCCAGCACCCCTCGGACAGGGGATCCCGGGGAGCTGTTTTTT. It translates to CASTPRTGDPGELFF.

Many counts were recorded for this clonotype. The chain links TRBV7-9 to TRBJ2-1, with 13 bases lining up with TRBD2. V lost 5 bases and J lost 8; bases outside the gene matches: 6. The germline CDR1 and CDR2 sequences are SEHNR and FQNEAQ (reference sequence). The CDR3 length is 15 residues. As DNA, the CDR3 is TGTGCCAGCAGCACTAGCGGGGGGGCTCGGTATGAGCAGTTCTTC. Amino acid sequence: CASSTSGGARYEQFF.

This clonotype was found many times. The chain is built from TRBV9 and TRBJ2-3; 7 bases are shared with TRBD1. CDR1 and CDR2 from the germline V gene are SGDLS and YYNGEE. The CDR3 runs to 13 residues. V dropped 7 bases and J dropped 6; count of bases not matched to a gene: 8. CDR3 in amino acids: CASGQVATDTQYF. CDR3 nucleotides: TGTGCCAGCGGACAGGTGGCAACTGATACGCAGTATTTT.

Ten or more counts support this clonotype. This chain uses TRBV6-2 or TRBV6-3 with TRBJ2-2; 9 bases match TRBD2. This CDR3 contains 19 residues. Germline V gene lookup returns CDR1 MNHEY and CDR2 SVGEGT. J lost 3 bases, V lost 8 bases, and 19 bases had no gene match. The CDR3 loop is CASGIRTPFSGRHTGELFF. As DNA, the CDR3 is TGTGCCAGCGGAATAAGAACCCCATTTAGCGGGAGACACACCGGGGAGCTGTTTTTT.

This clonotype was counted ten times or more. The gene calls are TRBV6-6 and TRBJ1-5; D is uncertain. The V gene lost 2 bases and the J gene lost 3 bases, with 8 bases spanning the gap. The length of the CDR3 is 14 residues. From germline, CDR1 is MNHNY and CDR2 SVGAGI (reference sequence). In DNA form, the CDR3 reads TGTGCCAGCAGTTACCCTGGGCTCAATCAGCCCCAGCATTTT. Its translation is CASSYPGLNQPQHF.

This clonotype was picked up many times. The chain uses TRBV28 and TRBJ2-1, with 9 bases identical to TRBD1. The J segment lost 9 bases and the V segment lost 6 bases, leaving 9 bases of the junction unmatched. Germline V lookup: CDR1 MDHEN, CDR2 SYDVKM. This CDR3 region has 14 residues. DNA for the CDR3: TGTGCCAGCAGGGGGACAGGGTGGAGTTTTGAGCAGTTCTTC. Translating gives CASRGTGWSFEQFF.

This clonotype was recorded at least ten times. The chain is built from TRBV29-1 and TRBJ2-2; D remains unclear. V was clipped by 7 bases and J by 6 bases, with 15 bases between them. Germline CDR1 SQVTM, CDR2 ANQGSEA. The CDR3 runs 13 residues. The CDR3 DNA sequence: TGCAGCGCTAACAGTGTCCAGGCCGGGGAGCTGTTTTTT. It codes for CSANSVQAGELFF.

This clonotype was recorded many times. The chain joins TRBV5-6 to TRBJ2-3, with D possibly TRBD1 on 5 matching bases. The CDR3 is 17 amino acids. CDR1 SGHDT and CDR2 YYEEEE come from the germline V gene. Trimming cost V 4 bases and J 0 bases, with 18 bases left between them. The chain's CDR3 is CASSHTMQGISTDTQYF. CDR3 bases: TGTGCCAGCAGCCATACCATGCAGGGAATCAGCACAGATACGCAGTATTTT.

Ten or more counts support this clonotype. This chain's CDR3 is CASTSLSRSSSTDTQYF. DNA of the CDR3: TGTGCCAGCACCTCCTTATCACGATCTTCTAGCACAGATACGCAGTATTTT. The chain couples TRBV5-5 to TRBJ2-3, with no clear D. Deletions cut 6 bases from V and 0 bases from J, with 20 bases between. The CDR3 runs to 17 residues. Germline CDR1 SGHKS, CDR2 YYEKEE (reference sequence).

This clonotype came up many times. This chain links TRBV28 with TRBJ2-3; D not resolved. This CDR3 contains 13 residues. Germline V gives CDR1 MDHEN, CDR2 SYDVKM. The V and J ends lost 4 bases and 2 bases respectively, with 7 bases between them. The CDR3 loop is CASSWSSTDTQYF. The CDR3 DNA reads TGTGCCAGCAGTTGGTCCTCCACAGATACGCAGTATTTT. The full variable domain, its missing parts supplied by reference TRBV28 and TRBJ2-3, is DVKVTQSSRYLVKRTGEKVFLECVQDMDHENMFWYRQDPGLGLRLIYFSYDVKMKEKGDIPEGYSVSREKKERFSLILESASTNQTSMYLCASSWSSTDTQYFGPGTRLTVL.